The following is a T cell receptor (beta chain) sequence with its context. Other DNA sequences in the sample encode the same CDR3. This sample stems from a study of blood T cell repertoires in COVID-19. Germline V gives CDR1 MGHRA, CDR2 YSYEKL. The trim removed 1 base at V and 4 bases at J, leaving 4 bases unmatched. There are 14 residues in the CDR3. Method: immunoSEQ multiplex PCR; TCRdb's copy keeps in-frame clones and lacks some. The repertoire holds about 270,000 clones, about nine tenths seen once, with less than 15% in the top ten. Enrollment of patients from Seattle took place during active infection, with longitudinal follow-up.

This chain links TRBV4-1 with TRBJ2-7; 7 nucleotides match TRBD2. This receptor was taken from a woman aged 25 to 39 with COVID-19, enrolled during active disease. The sequenced material came from peripheral blood. The CDR3 reads CASSQGRGGYEQYF. The CDR3 nucleotides read TGCGCCAGCAGCCAAGGGAGGGGAGGGTACGAGCAGTACTTC.